This entry features one T cell receptor (beta chain) sequence. Only in-frame clones appear in the TCRdb table, and some are missing; sequencing was by immunoSEQ multiplex PCR. The sample records about 1,600 clones, 83% being singletons. The data are from a study of hypomethylating agent response in myelodysplastic syndrome. This CDR3 is 16 amino acids long. Germline CDR1 is LGHNA and CDR2 is YNFKEQ. Trimming stripped 0 bases from V and 1 base from J, with 10 bases between. The chain carries TRBV4-2 and TRBJ2-1; D may be TRBD2 (5 bases). The material sequenced was bone marrow, taken before or after starting hypomethylating agent treatment for myelodysplastic syndrome (not recorded which). The clonotype originates from a human donor with myelodysplastic syndrome. The DNA for the CDR3 is TGTGCCAGCAGCCAAGATGAGGGTGGTTCCTACAATGAGCAGTTCTTC. Translating it yields CASSQDEGGSYNEQFF.